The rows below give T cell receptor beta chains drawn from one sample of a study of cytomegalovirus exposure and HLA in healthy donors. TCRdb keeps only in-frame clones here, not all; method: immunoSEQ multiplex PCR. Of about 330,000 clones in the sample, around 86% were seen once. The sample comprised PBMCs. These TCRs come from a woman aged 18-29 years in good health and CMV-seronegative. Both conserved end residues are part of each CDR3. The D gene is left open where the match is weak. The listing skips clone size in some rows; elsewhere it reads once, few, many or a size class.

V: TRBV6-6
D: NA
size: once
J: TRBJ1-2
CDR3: CASSYGQDDGYTF
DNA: TGTGCCAGCAGTTACGGTCAGGATGATGGCTACACCTTC

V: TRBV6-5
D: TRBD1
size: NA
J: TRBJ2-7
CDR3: CATQWGTGGPYEQYF
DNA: TGTGCCACCCAGTGGGGGACAGGGGGCCCCTACGAGCAGTACTTC

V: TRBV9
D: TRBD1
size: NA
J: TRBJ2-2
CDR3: CASSKTGVGELFF
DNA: TGTGCCAGCAGCAAAACAGGGGTCGGGGAGCTGTTTTTT

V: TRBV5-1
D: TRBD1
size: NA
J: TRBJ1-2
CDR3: CASSLQGVEYGYTF
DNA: TGCGCCAGCAGCCTTCAGGGGGTGGAATATGGCTACACCTTC

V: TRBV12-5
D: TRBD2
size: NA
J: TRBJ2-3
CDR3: CASGLAPGGGADTQYF
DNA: TGTGCTAGTGGTTTGGCCCCCGGGGGGGGCGCGGATACGCAGTATTTT

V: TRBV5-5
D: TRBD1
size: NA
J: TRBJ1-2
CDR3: CASSLGQGTNYGYTF
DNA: TGTGCCAGCAGCTTAGGACAGGGGACTAACTATGGCTACACCTTC

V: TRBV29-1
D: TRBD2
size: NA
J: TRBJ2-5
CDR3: CSVGGWGETQYF
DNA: TGCAGCGTGGGAGGGTGGGGGGAGACCCAGTACTTC

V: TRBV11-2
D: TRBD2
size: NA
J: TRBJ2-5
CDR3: CASSLASGIKETQYF
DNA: TGTGCCAGCAGCTTGGCTAGCGGAATTAAAGAGACCCAGTACTTC

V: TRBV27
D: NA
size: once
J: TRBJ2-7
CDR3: CASSLSGSRAGGLEQYF
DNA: TGTGCCAGCAGTTTATCGGGGTCAAGGGCGGGCGGCCTCGAGCAGTACTTC

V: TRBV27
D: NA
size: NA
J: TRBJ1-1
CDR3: CASSLVEGAEAFF
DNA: TGTGCCAGCAGCCTGGTAGAGGGCGCTGAAGCTTTCTTT

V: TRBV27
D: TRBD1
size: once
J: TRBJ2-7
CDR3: CASSENRGSYEQYF
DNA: TGTGCCAGCAGTGAAAACAGGGGATCCTACGAGCAGTACTTC

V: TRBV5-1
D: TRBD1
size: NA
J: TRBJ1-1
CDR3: CASSLRTGWDTEAFF
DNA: TGCGCCAGCAGCTTGAGGACAGGGTGGGACACTGAAGCTTTCTTT

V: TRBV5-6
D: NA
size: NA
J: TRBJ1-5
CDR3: CASSLGQISNQPQHF
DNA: TGTGCCAGCAGCTTGGGACAGATCAGCAATCAGCCCCAGCATTTT

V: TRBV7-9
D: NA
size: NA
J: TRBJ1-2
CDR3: CASSSILGTGQFYTF
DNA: TGTGCCAGCAGCTCGATCTTGGGCACCGGACAGTTCTACACCTTC

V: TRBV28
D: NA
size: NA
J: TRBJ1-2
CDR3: CASSSTYGYTF
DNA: TGTGCCAGTTCCAGTACCTATGGCTACACCTTC

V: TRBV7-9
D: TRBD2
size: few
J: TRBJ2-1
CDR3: CASSPKAPCLAGGRCEQFF
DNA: TGTGCCAGCTCCCCAAAAGCCCCCTGTCTAGCGGGAGGGCGATGTGAGCAGTTCTTC

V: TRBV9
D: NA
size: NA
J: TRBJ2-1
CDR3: CASSVVVGSLSSYNEQFF
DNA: TGTGCCAGCAGCGTAGTCGTCGGGTCCTTGAGCTCCTACAATGAGCAGTTCTTC

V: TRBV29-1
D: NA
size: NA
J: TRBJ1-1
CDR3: CSVDGGFRSAFMNTEAFF
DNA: TGCAGCGTTGATGGAGGGTTTAGGTCAGCCTTCATGAACACTGAAGCTTTCTTT

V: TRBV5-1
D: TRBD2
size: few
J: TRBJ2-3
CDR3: CASSLEGLAGDTQYF
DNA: TGCGCCAGCAGCTTGGAAGGACTAGCGGGAGATACGCAGTATTTT

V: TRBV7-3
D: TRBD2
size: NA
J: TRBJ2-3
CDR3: CASSLIPRGRSTDTQYF
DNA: TGTGCCAGCAGCTTAATTCCCCGCGGGAGGTCGACAGATACGCAGTATTTT

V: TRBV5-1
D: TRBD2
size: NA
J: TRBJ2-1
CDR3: CASSRSGRASNEQFF
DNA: TGCGCCAGCAGCCGGAGCGGGAGGGCCTCCAATGAGCAGTTCTTC

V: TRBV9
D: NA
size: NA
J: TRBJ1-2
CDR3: CASTGISYGYTF
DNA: TGTGCCAGCACCGGGATCTCGTATGGCTACACCTTC

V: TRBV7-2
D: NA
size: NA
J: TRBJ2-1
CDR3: CASSLDNNEQFF
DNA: TGTGCCAGCAGCTTAGATAACAATGAGCAGTTCTTC

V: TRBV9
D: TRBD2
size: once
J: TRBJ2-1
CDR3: CASSLGLAEQFF
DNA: TGTGCCAGCAGCCTCGGACTAGCGGAGCAGTTCTTC

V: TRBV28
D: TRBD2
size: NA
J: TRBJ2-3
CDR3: CASSPSRLATYTDTQYF
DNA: TGTGCCAGCAGTCCCTCCAGACTAGCGACTTACACAGATACGCAGTATTTT

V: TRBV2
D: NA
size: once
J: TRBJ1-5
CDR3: CAGNRDTGQPQHF
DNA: TGTGCCGGAAACCGGGACACGGGTCAGCCCCAGCATTTT

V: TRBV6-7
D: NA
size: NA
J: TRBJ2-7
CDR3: CASSYCSSNEQYF
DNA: TGTGCCAGCAGTTACTGCTCTAGCAACGAGCAGTACTTC

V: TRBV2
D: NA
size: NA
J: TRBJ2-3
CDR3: CARANSSTDTQYF
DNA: TGTGCCAGGGCTAACAGTAGCACAGATACGCAGTATTTT

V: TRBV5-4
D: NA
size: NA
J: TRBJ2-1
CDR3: CASSLEPGKPNEQFF
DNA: TGTGCCAGCAGCTTGGAACCAGGGAAGCCGAATGAGCAGTTCTTC

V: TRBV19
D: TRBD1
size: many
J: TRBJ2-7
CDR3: CASSPRTGQNYEQYF
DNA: TGTGCCAGTAGTCCCCGAACGGGACAGAACTACGAGCAGTACTTC

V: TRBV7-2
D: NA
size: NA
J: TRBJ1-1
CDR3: CASSPPTGRTEAFF
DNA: TGTGCCAGCAGCCCTCCCACAGGGCGAACTGAAGCTTTCTTT